This entry features one T cell receptor (beta chain) sequence. CDR1 SNHLY and CDR2 FYNNEI come from the germline V gene. Trimming left V 4 bases short and J 4 bases short, with 13 bases between. The CDR3 is made up of 14 amino acids. The source of the sample is a study of blood T cell repertoires in COVID-19. The study drew participants aged roughly 18 to 89 years from some 25 US areas. The repertoire was sequenced with immunoSEQ multiplex PCR; TCRdb's copy has only in-frame clones and lacks some. The sample contains 250,000 or so clones, more than 80% of which appear only once. This receptor was identified in a man in his fifties who had been exposed to COVID-19. Input material: PBMCs or T cells enriched from blood (not recorded which). The chain carries TRBV2 and TRBJ1-1; a weak D match, TRBD1 (5 bases). The CDR3 protein is CASSGRNGGTEAFF. The CDR3, as DNA: TGTGCCAGCAGTGGACGGAACGGGGGCACTGAAGCTTTCTTT. Based on the CDR3 plus reference TRBV2 and TRBJ1-1, the full variable domain is EPEVTQTPSHQVTQMGQEVILRCVPISNHLYFYWYRQILGQKVEFLVSFYNNEISEKSEIFDDQFSVERPDGSNFTLKIRSTKLEDSAMYFCASSGRNGGTEAFFGQGTRLTVV.